Presented here are 15 T cell receptor beta chains from one specimen sequenced in a study of post-analysis software for immune sequencing data. Each TCR beta cDNA library carried unique molecular identifiers. TCRdb re-called the PCR reads with MiXCR, one entry per CDR3 protein. The top ten clones hold about 8% of a sample with 430,000 or so distinct CDR3 sequences, about 39% of them seen once. These TCRs are of unknown antigen specificity. Findings and limits, study-wide: Compared with controls, patients had more of roughly five TRBV segments, including TRBV5-6, TRBV5-1 and TRBV20-1.

What was sequenced was blood. The receptors originated from a girl aged 2-9 years with multiple sclerosis.

The V call is TRBV28, the J call TRBJ2-1; TRBD2 aligns across 7 bases. The J call may be faulty, since TRBJ2-7 better matches the DNA end. Germline V gives CDR1 MDHEN, CDR2 SYDVKM. The CDR3 is 14 amino acids. CDR3 coding DNA: TGTGCCAGCAACCCTCTAGCGGACCTCTACGAGCAGTACTTC. This gives the protein CASNPLADLYEQYF.

V gene TRBV29-1 combines with J gene TRBJ2-5, with TRBD2 identical over 10 bases. The better agreement between TRBJ2-7 and the DNA end casts doubt on the J call. The V gene's germline CDR1 is SQVTM and CDR2 ANQGSEA. This CDR3 region has 12 residues. The CDR3: CSVDGLADEQYF. For the CDR3, the DNA is TGCAGCGTTGATGGACTAGCGGACGAGCAGTACTTC.

This clonotype was recorded a few times. The V and J genes are TRBV7-3 and TRBJ2-2; no clear D. This CDR3 spans 13 amino acids. CDR1 SGHTA and CDR2 FQGTGA come from the germline V gene. V lost 5 bases, J lost 3 bases, and 7 bases lay in between. This chain's CDR3 is CASSPRHTGELFF. The CDR3, as DNA: TGTGCCAGCAGCCCTCGGCACACCGGGGAGCTGTTTTTT. Drawing the rest from reference TRBV7-3 and TRBJ2-2, the complete variable domain is GAGVSQTPSNKVTEKGKYVELRCDPISGHTALYWYRQSLGQGPEFLIYFQGTGAADDSGLPNDRFFAVRPEGSVSTLKIQRTERGDSAVYLCASSPRHTGELFFGEGSRLTVL.

This clonotype turned up a few times. The CDR3 DNA is TGTGCCAGCGCGACAGGTGAAAATGAAAAACTGTTTTTT. Translation: CASATGENEKLFF. The chain links TRBV19 to TRBJ1-4; a possible D gene is TRBD1 (6 bases). The CDR3 covers 13 residues. Per the germline V gene, CDR1 is LNHDA and CDR2 is SQIVND (reference sequence). V lost 9 bases and J 5 bases, leaving 13 bases between the germline ends.

The V gene is TRBV28, the J gene TRBJ1-5; TRBD1 might be the D (6 bases). Trimming left V 5 bases short and J 7 bases short, with 12 bases between. There are 13 residues in the CDR3. Germline V lookup: CDR1 MDHEN, CDR2 SYDVKM. CDR3 amino acids: CASSHRVAQPQHF. CDR3 sequence (DNA): TGTGCCAGCAGTCACAGGGTGGCGCAGCCCCAGCATTTT.

This clonotype is a singleton in its sample. The V call is TRBV28, the J call TRBJ1-1; D unclear. V was trimmed by 4 bases and J by 10 bases, leaving 10 bases between them. Germline CDR1 is MDHEN and CDR2 is SYDVKM. The CDR3 has 11 amino acids. The CDR3 DNA sequence: TGTGCCAGCAGTTACCTACGTGGAGCTTTCTTT. Protein: CASSYLRGAFF.

The gene calls are TRBV4-3 and TRBJ2-7; 9 bases fit TRBD1. The CDR3 has 16 residues. V lost 0 bases to trimming and J lost 2 bases; unmatched junction nucleotides: 5. In germline, CDR1 is LGHNA, CDR2 YSLEER. Here the CDR3 DNA reads TGCGCCAGCAGCCAAGAAACCGGGACAGGGACCTACGAGCAGTACTTC. This gives the protein CASSQETGTGTYEQYF.

CDR3 in amino acids: CASSPFPPEAFF. The CDR3, as DNA: TGTGCCAGCAGTCCGTTTCCACCGGAAGCTTTCTTT. The gene calls are TRBV14 and TRBJ1-1; D gene unclear. Germline V gene data show CDR1 as SGHDN and CDR2 as FVKESK. Deletions cut 6 bases from V and 8 bases from J, with 13 bases between. The CDR3 totals 12 residues. Drawing the rest from reference TRBV14 and TRBJ1-1, the complete variable domain is EAGVTQFPSHSVIEKGQTVTLRCDPISGHDNLYWYRRVMGKEIKFLLHFVKESKQDESGMPNNRFLAERTGGTYSTLKVQPAELEDSGVYFCASSPFPPEAFFGQGTRLTVV.

The rearrangement uses TRBV27 and TRBJ1-4; D is possibly TRBD1 (5 bases). The CDR3 is made up of 15 amino acids. Trimming left V 5 bases short and J 5 bases short, with 15 bases between. CDR1 MNHEY and CDR2 SMNVEV come from the germline V gene (reference sequence). The CDR3 DNA is TGTGCCAGCAGTCCCCAAATACACAGGAATGAAAAACTGTTTTTT. Translated, it gives CASSPQIHRNEKLFF.

The gene calls are TRBV7-6 and TRBJ1-4; 8 nucleotides align to TRBD1. Germline-derived CDR1 and CDR2 are SGHVS and FNYEAQ. The V gene end was trimmed by 5 bases and the J gene end by 4 bases; junction bases not matched to a gene: 3. CDR3 size: 14 residues. The CDR3 DNA follows: TGTGCCAGCAGCGACAGGGGTCTTAATGAAAAACTGTTTTTT. This codes for CASSDRGLNEKLFF.

This chain joins TRBV4-1 and TRBJ1-5; TRBD1 aligns across 9 bases. V lost 1 base to trimming and J lost 7 bases; unmatched junction nucleotides: 8. Germline V gene data show CDR1 as MGHRA and CDR2 as YSYEKL. The CDR3 covers 16 residues. This CDR3 is CASSQGSTGGRQPQHF. CDR3 coding DNA: TGCGCCAGCAGCCAAGGTTCAACAGGGGGCCGGCAGCCCCAGCATTTT.

CDR3 protein: CASSAQPSGYEQYF. The CDR3 coding sequence is TGTGCCAGCAGTGCGCAGCCGTCAGGCTACGAGCAGTACTTC. The chain uses TRBV6-4 and TRBJ2-7; no clear D. V was cut by 4 bases and J by 3 bases, with 13 bases left in between. Germline CDR1 reads MRHNA; CDR2 reads SNTAGT. The CDR3 loop spans 14 amino acids.

The V and J genes are TRBV7-9 and TRBJ2-1, with TRBD2 identical over 15 bases. The germline V gene has CDR1 SEHNR and CDR2 FQNEAQ (reference sequence). V dropped 5 bases and J dropped 6; count of bases not matched to a gene: 2. The CDR3 has 15 amino acids. CDR3 region: CASSRTSGGANEQFF. The CDR3 nucleotides read TGTGCCAGCAGCCGGACTAGCGGGGGGGCCAATGAGCAGTTCTTC.

The chain links TRBV12-3 or TRBV12-4 to TRBJ2-7; D might be TRBD2 (6 bases). Between the trimmed V and J ends, which lost 5 bases and 0 bases, there was a span of 11 bases. The CDR3 has 14 amino acids. DNA of the CDR3: TGTGCCAGCAGTCAAGCGGGTCGCTCCTACGAGCAGTACTTC. Translation: CASSQAGRSYEQYF.

This clonotype was observed a handful of times. The rearrangement joins TRBV29-1 to TRBJ1-2, with a weak D call TRBD1 (5 bases). Looked up from germline, CDR1 is SQVTM and CDR2 is ANQGSEA. This CDR3 comprises 15 residues. V lost 1 base to trimming and J lost 3 bases, with 15 bases between them. The CDR3: CSVEGWGGPYYGYTF. The CDR3 DNA reads TGCAGCGTTGAAGGCTGGGGGGGACCTTACTATGGCTACACCTTC. The full variable domain, completed using reference TRBV29-1 and TRBJ1-2, is SAVISQKPSRDICQRGTSLTIQCQVDSQVTMMFWYRQQPGQSLTLIATANQGSEATYESGFVIDKFPISRPNLTFSTLTVSNMSPEDSSIYLCSVEGWGGPYYGYTFGSGTRLTVV.